One T cell receptor beta chain is described in this entry. This clonotype occurred a few times. Its antigen remains unidentified. The sample holds no much larger clone one base away, and base qualities are not on file. The record originates from a study of response to subunit inactivated influenza vaccine (dated by TCRdb to the late 2010s). About the full investigation: Deep quantitative profiling of the T cell receptor repertoire was used in the study to follow responses to a trivalent subunit inactivated influenza vaccine.

Library preparation employed RT-PCR. Sequenced on an Illumina HiSeq 2500. The raw public reads went through TCRdb reprocessing: fastp at Q25, MiXCR clone calling, in-frame beta chains kept. Rows with a matching CDR3 protein are joined into one entry that keeps the most common DNA and genes. In all, the sample holds roughly 700,000 distinct CDR3 sequences, and 15% to 18% of those were seen once. Of the sample, approximately 10% is held by the ten largest clones. Points the paper makes about the study in general: The authors proposed that each seasonal influenza vaccination may bring in only a limited number of new T cells.

The CDR3 measures 14 amino acids from cysteine to phenylalanine. The sequence is cut down to CDR3 DNA, 42 bases in frame from base 1. Relative to germline, V is 7 bases shorter and J is 4 bases shorter, with 17 bases between their ends. In the germline V gene, CDR1 corresponds to SQVTM and CDR2 to ANQGSEA. This chain is built from TRBV29-1 and TRBJ1-3; too little of a D gene remains to name it. The source was PBMCs from blood, collected roughly 13 days after vaccination. This TCR came from a man aged 50-60 years who received an inactivated influenza vaccine. Donor details come from another sample of the same person, matched by shared clones. The DNA sequence is as follows: TGCAGCGGGGTCGTCACCCACGGAGGAAACACCATATATTTT. Its coded protein is CSGVVTHGGNTIYF.